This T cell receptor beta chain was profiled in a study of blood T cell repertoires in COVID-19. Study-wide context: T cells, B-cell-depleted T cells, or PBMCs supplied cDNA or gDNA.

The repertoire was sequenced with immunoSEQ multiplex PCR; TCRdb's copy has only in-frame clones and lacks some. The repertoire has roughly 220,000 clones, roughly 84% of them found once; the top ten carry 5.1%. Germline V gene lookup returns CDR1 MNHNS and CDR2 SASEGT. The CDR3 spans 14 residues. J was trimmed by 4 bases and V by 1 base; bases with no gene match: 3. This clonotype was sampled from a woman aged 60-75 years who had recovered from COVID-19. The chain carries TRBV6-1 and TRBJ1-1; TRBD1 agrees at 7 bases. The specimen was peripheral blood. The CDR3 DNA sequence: TGTGCCAGCAGTGAAGGAGGGGGCAGCACTGAAGCTTTCTTT. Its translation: CASSEGGGSTEAFF.